Described below is a single T cell receptor (beta chain) sequence and its context. Its specificity is unknown. CD8+ and CD4+ T cells taken from blood had their TCR beta sequenced. TEMRA cells underwent FACS enrichment and CD8+ and CD4+ T cells underwent negative isolation. This sample stems from a study of CD8 T cells in Susac syndrome. This CDR3 is 13 amino acids long. Trimming removed 0 bases from V and 6 bases from J, with 12 bases in between. CDR1 GTSNPN and CDR2 SVGIG come from the germline V gene (reference sequence). Study-wide findings and caveats: Clonal expansion was missing from Susac syndrome CD4+ T cell repertoires.

cDNA came from roughly 0.47 to 1 ug RNA primed by random hexamers. MiXCR, run by TCRdb on the immunoSEQ multiplex PCR reads, gives a single entry per CDR3 protein. The data contain fewer than 200,000 distinct CDR3 sequences, around 94% of them singletons. The sequence came from a human donor with Susac syndrome. This sequence joins TRBV30 and TRBJ2-7, with D possibly matching TRBD2 (6 bases). Sequences were obtained from CD4+ T cells from PBMCs. The CDR3 coding sequence is TGTGCCTGGAGTGTACAACGGCGGGGCGAGCAGTACTTC. This codes for CAWSVQRRGEQYF.